These 13 T cell receptor beta chains were sequenced from one sample in a study of CD8 T cells in Susac syndrome. The authors reverse transcribed roughly 0.5 to 1 ug RNA with random hexamers. TCRdb processed the immunoSEQ multiplex PCR reads anew with MiXCR; each CDR3 protein has one entry. The profile shows 150,000 to 200,000 distinct CDR3 sequences, under 95% of them singletons. The sequencing input was CD4+ T cells from PBMCs. Receptors originate from a human donor in good health.

The chain carries TRBV29-1 and TRBJ1-3; unclear D gene. CDR1 and CDR2 from the germline V gene are SQVTM and ANQGSEA. CDR3 length: 11 amino acids. The V end was cut by 4 bases, the J end by 3 bases, with 4 bases between. CDR3 DNA sequence: TGCAGCGTTGTCTTTGGAAACACCATATATTTT. This translates into CSVVFGNTIYF.

The V and J genes are TRBV29-1 and TRBJ1-5; no clear D. From germline, CDR1 is SQVTM and CDR2 ANQGSEA. V was clipped by 4 bases and J by 4 bases, with 5 bases between them. The CDR3 spans 11 residues. The DNA for the CDR3 is TGCAGCGTTGGGGATAATCAGCCCCAGCATTTT. Its translation: CSVGDNQPQHF.

This chain links TRBV9 with TRBJ1-1; D is unclear. Germline CDR1 is SGDLS and CDR2 is YYNGEE. The CDR3 loop spans 13 amino acids. Trimming removed 1 base from V and 1 base from J, with 5 bases in between. The CDR3 reads CASSVLANTEAFF. The CDR3 region has the DNA TGTGCCAGCAGCGTACTAGCGAACACTGAAGCTTTCTTT.

The J gene is TRBJ2-5, the V gene TRBV14, with TRBD2 matching 7 bases. The CDR3 is 13 amino acids. The V gene end was trimmed by 4 bases and the J gene end by 5 bases; junction bases not matched to a gene: 4. Looked up from germline, CDR1 is SGHDN and CDR2 is FVKESK. CDR3 sequence reads: CASSPGLRETQYF. CDR3 sequence (DNA): TGTGCCAGCAGCCCGGGACTAAGGGAGACCCAGTACTTC.

The rearrangement uses TRBV4-3 and TRBJ1-3, with 7 bases aligning to TRBD1. Germline V gene sequence: CDR1 LGHNA, CDR2 YSLEER. The V gene end was trimmed by 4 bases and the J gene end by 4 bases; junction bases not matched to a gene: 19. The CDR3 extends over 19 amino acids. The CDR3 loop is CASSLSRPGGDSGGNTIYF. CDR3 nucleotide sequence: TGCGCCAGCAGCCTTTCTCGCCCAGGGGGGGACAGTGGAGGAAACACCATATATTTT.

The V call is TRBV19, the J call TRBJ1-2; D remains unclear. With 4 bases removed from V and 4 bases from J, the gap between germline ends came to 10 bases. The CDR3 spans 13 residues. Looked up from germline, CDR1 is LNHDA and CDR2 is SQIVND (reference sequence). CDR3 sequence: CASSTDDLYGYTF. Here the CDR3 DNA reads TGTGCCAGTAGTACGGACGACCTCTATGGCTACACCTTC.

The table lists this clonotype with a count of one. This chain connects TRBV6-1 to TRBJ2-6, with D perhaps TRBD2 (7 bases). Trimming left V 6 bases short and J 0 bases short, with 12 bases between. CDR3 size: 16 residues. Germline-derived CDR1 and CDR2 are MNHNS and SASEGT. CDR3 nucleotides: TGTGCCAGCAGCCGGCGGGGGCCCTCTGGGGCCAACGTCCTGACTTTC. Translation gives CASSRRGPSGANVLTF.

This clonotype was seen just once. J is TRBJ2-5 and V is TRBV14, with no clear D. V lost 1 base to trimming and J lost 7 bases, with 7 bases between them. Germline CDR1 SGHDN, CDR2 FVKESK. The CDR3 is 12 residues long. CDR3 sequence (DNA): TGTGCCAGCAGCCAAGTAAGGGCGACCCAGTACTTC. Translation gives CASSQVRATQYF.

The V gene is TRBV5-6, the J gene TRBJ2-1, with D hard to call. V lost 0 bases and J 0 bases, leaving 10 bases between the germline ends. The CDR3 totals 16 residues. CDR1 and CDR2 from the germline V gene are SGHDT and YYEEEE. CDR3 amino acids: CASSLERASSYNEQFF. CDR3 sequence (DNA): TGTGCCAGCAGCTTGGAACGGGCCAGCTCCTACAATGAGCAGTTCTTC.

The chain links TRBV19 to TRBJ1-2; D is ambiguous. This CDR3 region has 15 residues. CDR1 LNHDA and CDR2 SQIVND come from the germline V gene (reference sequence). The germline V and J ends were trimmed by 9 bases and 0 bases, with 17 bases remaining between them. CDR3 region: CASKIDSRTNYGYTF. The CDR3 region has the DNA TGTGCCAGCAAGATCGACTCAAGGACTAACTATGGCTACACCTTC.

This chain connects TRBV5-4 to TRBJ2-7; possibly TRBD1 for D (5 bases). Germline V gene lookup returns CDR1 SGHNT and CDR2 YYREEE (reference sequence). V was clipped by 5 bases and J by 2 bases, with 14 bases between them. This CDR3 region has 14 residues. The CDR3 DNA is TGTGCCAGCAGGCAGGGTCTAGATGCCTACGAGCAGTACTTC. This gives the protein CASRQGLDAYEQYF.

This sequence joins TRBV7-9 and TRBJ2-2; D gene unclear. CDR1 is SEHNR and CDR2 is FQNEAQ in the germline V gene (reference sequence). Trimming removed 5 bases at V and 2 bases at J, with 12 bases between. This CDR3 is built from 15 residues. CDR3 protein: CASSPAGGNTGELFF. The CDR3 nucleotides are TGTGCCAGCAGCCCTGCTGGTGGAAACACCGGGGAGCTGTTTTTT.

V and J are TRBV18 and TRBJ2-1, with D possibly being TRBD2 (6 bases). This CDR3 is 14 amino acids long. The ends were cut back, 8 bases at V and 7 bases at J, with 18 bases in the middle. Germline CDR1 reads KGHSH; CDR2 reads LQKENI. The CDR3 loop reads CASAVDGGENEQFF. DNA for the CDR3: TGTGCCAGCGCGGTGGACGGAGGGGAGAATGAGCAGTTCTTC.